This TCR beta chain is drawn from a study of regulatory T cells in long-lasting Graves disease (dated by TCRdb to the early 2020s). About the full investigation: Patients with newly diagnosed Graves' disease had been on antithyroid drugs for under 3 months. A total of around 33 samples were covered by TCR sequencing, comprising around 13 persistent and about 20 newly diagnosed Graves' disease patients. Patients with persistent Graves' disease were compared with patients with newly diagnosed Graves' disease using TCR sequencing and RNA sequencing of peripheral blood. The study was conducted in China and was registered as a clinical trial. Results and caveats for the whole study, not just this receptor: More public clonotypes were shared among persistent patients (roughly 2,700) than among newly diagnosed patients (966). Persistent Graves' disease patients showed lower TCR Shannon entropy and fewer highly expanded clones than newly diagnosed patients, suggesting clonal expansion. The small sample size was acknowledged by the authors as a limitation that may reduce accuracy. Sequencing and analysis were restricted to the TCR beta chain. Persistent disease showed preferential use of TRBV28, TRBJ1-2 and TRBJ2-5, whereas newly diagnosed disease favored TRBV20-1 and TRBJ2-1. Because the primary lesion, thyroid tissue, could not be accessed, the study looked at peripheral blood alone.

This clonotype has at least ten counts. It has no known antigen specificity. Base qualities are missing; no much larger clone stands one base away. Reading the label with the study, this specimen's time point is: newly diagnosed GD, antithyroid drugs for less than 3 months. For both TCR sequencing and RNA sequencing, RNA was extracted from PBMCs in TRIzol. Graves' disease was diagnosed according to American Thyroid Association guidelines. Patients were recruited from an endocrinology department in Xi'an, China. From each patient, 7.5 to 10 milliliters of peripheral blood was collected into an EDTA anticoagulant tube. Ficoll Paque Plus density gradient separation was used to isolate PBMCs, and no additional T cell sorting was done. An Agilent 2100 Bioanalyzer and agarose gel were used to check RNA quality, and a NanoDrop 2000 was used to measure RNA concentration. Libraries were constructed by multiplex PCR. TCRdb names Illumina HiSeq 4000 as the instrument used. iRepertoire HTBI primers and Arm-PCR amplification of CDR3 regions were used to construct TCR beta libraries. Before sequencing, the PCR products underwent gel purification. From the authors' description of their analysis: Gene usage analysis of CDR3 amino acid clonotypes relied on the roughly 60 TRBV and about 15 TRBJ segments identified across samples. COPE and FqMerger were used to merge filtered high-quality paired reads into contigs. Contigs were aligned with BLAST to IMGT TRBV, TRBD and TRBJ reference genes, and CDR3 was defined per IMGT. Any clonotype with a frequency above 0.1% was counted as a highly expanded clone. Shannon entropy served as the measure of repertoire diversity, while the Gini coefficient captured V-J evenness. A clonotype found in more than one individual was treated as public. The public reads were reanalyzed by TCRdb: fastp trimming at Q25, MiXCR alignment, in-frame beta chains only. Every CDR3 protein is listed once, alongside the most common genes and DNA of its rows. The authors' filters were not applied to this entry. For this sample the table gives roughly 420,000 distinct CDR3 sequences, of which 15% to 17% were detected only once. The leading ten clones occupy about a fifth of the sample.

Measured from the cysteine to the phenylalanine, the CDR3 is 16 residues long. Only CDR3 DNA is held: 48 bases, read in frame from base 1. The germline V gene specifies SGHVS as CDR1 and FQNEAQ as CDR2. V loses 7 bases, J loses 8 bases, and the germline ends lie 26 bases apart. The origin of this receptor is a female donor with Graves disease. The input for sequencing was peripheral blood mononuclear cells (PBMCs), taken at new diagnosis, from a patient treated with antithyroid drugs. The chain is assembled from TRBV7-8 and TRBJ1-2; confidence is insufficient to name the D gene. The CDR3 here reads CASIPGREPPTWGYTF. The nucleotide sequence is TGTGCCAGCATCCCAGGTCGGGAACCCCCCACTTGGGGCTACACCTTC.